Shown below are 10 T cell receptor beta chains from a single sample sequenced in a study of beta chain features in type 1 diabetes. Sequencing targeted expressed TCRB transcripts, as all isolated RNA had been reverse transcribed. Produced via immunoSEQ multiplex PCR; TCRdb's table is partial and in-frame only. The sample contains about 290,000 clones, 8% of which appear only once. The sequenced sample was central memory CD4+ T cells from blood. These TCRs come from a woman between 18 and 29 years old in good health.

This chain links TRBV6-5 with TRBJ2-7; TRBD1 matches at 9 bases. The trim removed 2 bases at V and 2 bases at J, leaving 4 bases unmatched. The CDR3 loop spans 15 amino acids. Germline CDR1 reads MNHEY; CDR2 reads SVGAGI. The CDR3 coding sequence is TGTGCCAGCAGTTACCGATACAGGGGGCCCTACGAGCAGTACTTC. Its translation is CASSYRYRGPYEQYF.

The chain recombines TRBV2 with TRBJ1-1; no firm D call. The CDR3 is 12 amino acids. Germline V gene data show CDR1 as SNHLY and CDR2 as FYNNEI. V dropped 2 bases and J dropped 7 bases, with 8 bases sitting between them. The CDR3 DNA reads TGTGCCAGCAGTGAATTCCAGGATGAAGCTTTCTTT. Translated: CASSEFQDEAFF.

This clone was seen repeatedly, ten times or more. The gene calls are TRBV23-1 and TRBJ2-1; 7 nucleotides line up with TRBD1. TRBV23-1 is given ORF status, its function remaining uncertain. This CDR3 region has 16 residues. V dropped 2 bases and J dropped 3; count of bases not matched to a gene: 7. The CDR3 region has the DNA TGCGCCAGCAGTCAAGGGGACAGCTGGGTCTACAATGAGCAGTTCTTC. It specifies CASSQGDSWVYNEQFF.

This clone was seen more than once but under ten times. This chain links TRBV4-2 with TRBJ1-3, with D uncertain. Trimming cost V 1 base and J 7 bases, with 17 bases left between them. CDR1 is LGHNA and CDR2 is YNFKEQ in the germline V gene. The CDR3 spans 16 residues. The DNA of the CDR3 is TGTGCCAGCAGCCAAGGGGCGGAGACGAGCTTCAACACCATATATTTT. Protein sequence: CASSQGAETSFNTIYF.

This clone was detected only a few times. V is TRBV25-1 and J is TRBJ2-7; 8 nucleotides line up with TRBD2. Germline loops: CDR1 MGHDK, CDR2 SYGVNS. The CDR3 sequence is 15 residues long. J was trimmed by 4 bases and V by 4 bases; bases with no gene match: 9. The CDR3 coding sequence is TGTGCCAGCAGTGCCGACAAGCGGGAGAGATACGAGCAGTACTTC. Protein sequence: CASSADKRERYEQYF.

Only a few counts were recorded for this clone. This chain joins TRBV28 and TRBJ2-3, with D perhaps matching TRBD1 (5 bases). Between the trimmed V and J ends, which lost 7 bases and 0 bases, there was a span of 11 bases. CDR1 and CDR2 (germline): MDHEN, SYDVKM. This CDR3 is built from 14 residues. For the CDR3, the DNA is TGTGCCAGCAAGATACAGGTTAGCACAGATACGCAGTATTTT. Protein sequence: CASKIQVSTDTQYF.

The J gene is TRBJ2-5, the V gene TRBV7-2; D is ambiguous. Germline CDR1 and CDR2: SGHTA and FQGNSA. Trimming removed 5 bases at V and 2 bases at J, with 15 bases between. The CDR3 runs to 15 residues. The CDR3 region has the DNA TGTGCCAGCAGCCGTTCTTTGCGGTTACAAGAGACCCAGTACTTC. It specifies CASSRSLRLQETQYF.

In its sample, this clone was seen a few times. This chain connects TRBV9 to TRBJ2-5; D is ambiguous. The tail of the sequence fits TRBJ2-7 better, so the J call may be wrong. Germline assignment: CDR1 SGDLS and CDR2 YYNGEE. The CDR3 has 14 residues. CDR3 protein: CASSVGNYNYEQYF. CDR3 sequence (DNA): TGTGCCAGCAGCGTAGGTAACTACAACTACGAGCAGTACTTC.

This clone was observed at least ten times. V gene TRBV28 combines with J gene TRBJ2-5; D possibly corresponds to TRBD1 (5 bases). Germline V gene data show CDR1 as MDHEN and CDR2 as SYDVKM. The germline V and J ends were trimmed by 4 bases and 7 bases, with 16 bases remaining between them. The CDR3 sequence is 14 residues long. The CDR3 sequence: CASSSGFRGPTQYF. CDR3 DNA: TGTGCCAGCAGTTCTGGCTTTAGGGGTCCGACCCAGTACTTC.

This clone appeared many times. The chain combines TRBV14 with TRBJ2-1; D is ambiguous. Trimming pared 0 bases from V and 8 bases from J, leaving 14 bases between. This CDR3 is 15 amino acids long. Germline V CDR1 and CDR2: SGHDN, FVKESK. The CDR3 loop reads CASSQDRAKSYEQFF. Written as DNA, the CDR3 is TGTGCCAGCAGCCAAGACCGGGCTAAGAGCTATGAGCAGTTCTTC. The entire variable domain, with the rest obtained from reference TRBV14 and TRBJ2-1, is as follows: EAGVTQFPSHSVIEKGQTVTLRCDPISGHDNLYWYRRVMGKEIKFLLHFVKESKQDESGMPNNRFLAERTGGTYSTLKVQPAELEDSGVYFCASSQDRAKSYEQFFGPGTRLTVL.